Following are 28 T cell receptor beta chains from one sample sequenced in a study of blood T cell repertoires in COVID-19 (dated by TCRdb to the early 2020s). The library was built by means of the immunoSEQ multiplex PCR assay. The immuneACCESS repertoire file appears here via TCRdb, limited to in-frame rearrangements. These files lack a portion of the clones; in checked studies, under half of the deficit traces to unresolved V genes, and the cause of the others is not known. For this sample there are some 26,000 clones; around 82% appear just once. Jointly, the top ten make up about 1.7% of the sample. The sample consisted of peripheral blood. Receptors were obtained from an elderly man with active or convalescent COVID-19.

The J gene is TRBJ2-5, the V gene TRBV19; TRBD1 aligns across 12 bases. Germline V CDR1 and CDR2: LNHDA, SQIVND (reference sequence). The CDR3 spans 16 residues. The V segment lost 3 bases and the J segment 5 bases; nucleotides outside the gene matches: 7. The CDR3 spells CASSIIGTGGTETQYF. The DNA for the CDR3 is TGTGCCAGTAGTATCATCGGGACAGGGGGCACGGAGACCCAGTACTTC.

This clone was counted a few times. This chain links TRBV7-2 with TRBJ1-4, with D possibly being TRBD1 (5 bases). The V and J ends lost 1 base and 2 bases respectively, with 8 bases between them. Germline V gene data show CDR1 as SGHTA and CDR2 as FQGNSA. The CDR3 has 15 amino acids. This CDR3 is CASSLGGRTNEKLFF. CDR3 nucleotide sequence: TGTGCCAGCAGCTTAGGGGGGAGGACTAATGAAAAACTGTTTTTT.

In the case of this clone: Other DNA sequences in this sample translate to the same CDR3. The rearrangement joins TRBV5-1 to TRBJ2-7, with D perhaps matching TRBD2 (6 bases). There are 14 residues in the CDR3. V was clipped by 3 bases and J by 2 bases, with 12 bases between them. Germline V gene lookup returns CDR1 SGHRS and CDR2 YFSETQ. The CDR3 reads CASSSGLEPYEQYF. The CDR3 coding sequence is TGCGCCAGCAGCTCGGGACTGGAACCCTACGAGCAGTACTTC. The full variable domain, with the rest looked up from reference TRBV5-1 and TRBJ2-7, is KAGVTQTPRYLIKTRGQQVTLSCSPISGHRSVSWYQQTPGQGLQFLFEYFSETQRNKGNFPGRFSGRQFSNSRSEMNVSTLELGDSALYLCASSSGLEPYEQYFGPGTRLTVT.

This clone was observed a single time. The chain has TRBV3-1 (or the pseudogene TRBV3-2) and TRBJ2-2, with 7 bases lining up with TRBD1. Germline V gene sequence: CDR1 LGHDT, CDR2 YNNKEL (reference sequence). Unmatched junction bases numbered 12, after V lost 4 bases and J lost 1 base. This CDR3 has 18 amino acids. The CDR3 loop reads CASSREARQGWNTGELFF. CDR3 sequence (DNA): TGTGCCAGCAGCCGTGAGGCCAGACAGGGTTGGAACACCGGGGAGCTGTTTTTT.

The rearrangement uses TRBV5-6 and TRBJ1-6; D unclear. CDR3 length: 12 amino acids. CDR1 is SGHDT and CDR2 is YYEEEE in the germline V gene. V dropped 3 bases and J dropped 9 bases, with 7 bases sitting between them. CDR3 residues: CASSSLLSPLHF. CDR3 coding DNA: TGTGCCAGCAGCTCCCTTCTTTCACCCCTCCACTTT. The variable domain in full, with the rest retrieved from reference TRBV5-6 and TRBJ1-6, is DAGVTQSPTHLIKTRGQQVTLRCSPKSGHDTVSWYQQALGQGPQFIFQYYEEEERQRGNFPDRFSGHQFPNYSSELNVNALLLGDSALYLCASSSLLSPLHFGNGTRLTVT.

This clone was detected a few times. This sequence joins TRBV6-6 and TRBJ1-1; tentative D call: TRBD1 (6 bases). V was pared by 8 bases and J by 7 bases, with 20 bases between. Looked up from germline, CDR1 is MNHNY and CDR2 is SVGAGI (reference sequence). CDR3 size: 14 residues. The CDR3 spells CASRLSGDPLEAFF. As DNA, the CDR3 is TGTGCCAGCCGTCTCTCAGGGGACCCTCTTGAAGCTTTCTTT.

The chain carries TRBV7-2 and TRBJ2-2, with 10 positions matching TRBD2. CDR3 length equals 19 residues. V lost 1 base and J lost 1; bases outside the gene matches: 9. The germline V gene encodes CDR1 SGHTA and CDR2 FQGNSA. CDR3 sequence: CASSLVAYRLAGNTGELFF. CDR3 bases: TGTGCCAGCAGCTTAGTTGCCTACCGACTAGCGGGGAACACCGGGGAGCTGTTTTTT.

The chain uses TRBV6-5 and TRBJ1-2; maybe TRBD1 (6 bases). The germline V gene encodes CDR1 MNHEY and CDR2 SVGAGI. The V end was cut by 6 bases, the J end by 5 bases, with 13 bases between. CDR3 length equals 13 residues. The chain's CDR3 is CASRKTGIYGYTF. As DNA, the CDR3 is TGTGCCAGCAGAAAAACAGGGATATATGGCTACACCTTC.

This rearrangement joins TRBV6-5 to TRBJ1-2, with D maybe TRBD1 (5 bases). The CDR3 extends over 13 amino acids. Germline lookup yields CDR1 MNHEY and CDR2 SVGAGI. The germline V and J ends were trimmed by 6 bases and 6 bases, with 14 bases remaining between them. Here the CDR3 reads CASRPVHRNGYTF. The DNA of the CDR3 is TGTGCCAGCAGACCTGTTCACAGGAATGGCTACACCTTC.

The chain is built from TRBV9 and TRBJ2-6; 7 bases agree with TRBD1. The germline V gene encodes CDR1 SGDLS and CDR2 YYNGEE. The V and J ends lost 0 bases and 1 base, in that order; junction bases with no gene match: 7. CDR3 length equals 18 residues. As DNA, the CDR3 is TGTGCCAGCAGCGTAGGGACAGGATTTCTGTCTGGGGCCAACGTCCTGACTTTC. Protein product: CASSVGTGFLSGANVLTF.

In this sample, this clone turned up once. This chain connects TRBV10-3 to TRBJ2-1; TRBD2 aligns across 15 bases. Germline values: CDR1 ENHRY, CDR2 SYGVKD. V was pared by 7 bases and J by 2 bases, with 6 bases of the junction left unmatched. The CDR3 has 17 residues. In DNA, the CDR3 is TGTGCCATCAAAGGACTAGCGGGAGGGGGCCCCTACAATGAGCAGTTCTTC. As protein: CAIKGLAGGGPYNEQFF.

The CDR3 nucleotides read TGTGCCAGCTCACCACCGGGAGTGAGGGGGGCCAACGTCCTGACTTTC. Translation gives CASSPPGVRGANVLTF. The chain recombines TRBV18 with TRBJ2-6; possibly TRBD2 for D (5 bases). Deletions cut 0 bases from V and 4 bases from J, with 10 bases between. Per germline, CDR1 KGHSH and CDR2 LQKENI. The CDR3 is 16 amino acids.

This sequence joins TRBV2 and TRBJ2-3, with TRBD2 matching 10 bases. Germline CDR1 and CDR2: SNHLY and FYNNEI. The CDR3 loop spans 15 amino acids. Trimming took 10 bases from V and 4 from J; bases not matched to a gene: 11. This CDR3 reads CATREAGGWADTQYF. For the CDR3, the DNA is TGTGCCACCAGAGAAGCGGGGGGGTGGGCAGATACGCAGTATTTT.

The chain combines TRBV19 with TRBJ1-5; the D gene is possibly TRBD1 (5 bases). CDR3 length: 18 residues. In germline, CDR1 is LNHDA, CDR2 SQIVND (reference sequence). Trimming removed 5 bases at V and 0 bases at J, with 20 bases between. The chain's CDR3 is CASSPYPETVFSNQPQHF. CDR3 nucleotides: TGTGCCAGTAGTCCCTACCCCGAGACAGTTTTTAGCAATCAGCCCCAGCATTTT. The full variable domain, its missing parts supplied by reference TRBV19 and TRBJ1-5, is DGGITQSPKYLFRKEGQNVTLSCEQNLNHDAMYWYRQDPGQGLRLIYYSQIVNDFQKGDIAEGYSVSREKKESFPLTVTSAQKNPTAFYLCASSPYPETVFSNQPQHFGDGTRLSIL.

The chain is built from TRBV18 and TRBJ1-2; 8 nucleotides match TRBD1. V lost 3 bases and J lost 0; bases outside the gene matches: 3. Germline CDR1 is KGHSH and CDR2 is LQKENI. The CDR3 extends over 15 amino acids. CDR3: CASSPGQGSNYGYTF. The CDR3 DNA follows: TGTGCCAGCTCACCTGGACAGGGATCTAACTATGGCTACACCTTC.

The J gene is TRBJ1-4, the V gene TRBV6-5; no clear D gene. CDR1 and CDR2 (germline): MNHEY, SVGAGI. V lost 6 bases to trimming and J lost 6 bases, with 5 bases between them. The CDR3 is 11 residues long. For the CDR3, the DNA is TGTGCCAGCAGCTTATATGAAAAACTGTTTTTT. It yields the protein CASSLYEKLFF.

This clone was seen a single time. The chain is built from TRBV29-1 and TRBJ2-5; 11 bases line up with TRBD2. CDR1 and CDR2 from the germline V gene are SQVTM and ANQGSEA. The CDR3 consists of 18 residues. With V trimmed by 4 bases and J by 5 bases, 18 bases remained unmatched. CDR3 bases: TGCAGCGTTGCCGGATCGGTAGCGGGGGGGGAGGGGGTGGAGACCCAGTACTTC. Translating gives CSVAGSVAGGEGVETQYF. Looking up the rest from reference TRBV29-1 and TRBJ2-5 gives the full variable domain: SAVISQKPSRDICQRGTSLTIQCQVDSQVTMMFWYRQQPGQSLTLIATANQGSEATYESGFVIDKFPISRPNLTFSTLTVSNMSPEDSSIYLCSVAGSVAGGEGVETQYFGPGTRLLVL.

The chain is built from TRBV5-8 and TRBJ1-2; 7 positions match TRBD1. Germline CDR1 and CDR2: SGHTS and YDEGEE. This CDR3 region has 14 residues. Trimming removed 4 bases from V and 3 bases from J; junction bases left unmatched: 6. The CDR3 DNA sequence: TGTGCCAGCAGCGCGGGACAGATCTACTATGGCTACACCTTC. This encodes CASSAGQIYYGYTF.

This clone was counted a single time. The CDR3 nucleotides read TGTGCCAGCAGCAACCCGAGGGCGGGAACCGGGGAGCTGTTTTTT. It encodes CASSNPRAGTGELFF. The genes are TRBV27 and TRBJ2-2; maybe TRBD2 (6 bases). V lost 6 bases to trimming and J lost 5 bases, with 16 bases between them. Looked up from germline, CDR1 is MNHEY and CDR2 is SMNVEV (reference sequence). CDR3 length: 15 amino acids.

This clone showed up just once. The rearrangement joins TRBV13 to TRBJ2-7; TRBD2 is a possible D gene (7 bases). CDR3 length: 15 residues. CDR1 and CDR2 from the germline V gene are PRHDT and FYEKMQ (reference sequence). The V end was cut by 2 bases, the J end by 1 base, with 12 bases between. In DNA form, the CDR3 reads TGTGCCAGCAGCTTACAGCGGGACACTTCCTACGAGCAGTACTTC. This sequence encodes CASSLQRDTSYEQYF.

In its sample, this clone ranks as medium-sized. V is TRBV11-1 and J is TRBJ1-1, with 8 bases lining up with TRBD1. The CDR3 has 13 residues. CDR1 is SGHAT, CDR2 FQDESV, per germline (reference sequence). Trimming cost V 5 bases and J 6 bases; bases outside gene matches: 5. CDR3 DNA: TGTGCCAGCAGCGACAGGGGAGGGGCTGAAGCTTTCTTT. Residues: CASSDRGGAEAFF.

The chain recombines TRBV19 with TRBJ2-3; possible D gene TRBD2, 5 bases. The germline gives CDR1 LNHDA, CDR2 SQIVND (reference sequence). With 5 bases removed from V and 0 bases from J, the gap between germline ends came to 12 bases. This CDR3 comprises 15 residues. In DNA, the CDR3 is TGTGCCAGTAGTGCAAGCGGCGGGAGCACAGATACGCAGTATTTT. It translates to CASSASGGSTDTQYF.

This chain uses TRBV28 with TRBJ1-5; D not resolved. The V and J ends lost 10 bases and 4 bases respectively, with 14 bases between them. The CDR3 has 13 residues. Germline V gene sequence: CDR1 MDHEN, CDR2 SYDVKM. CDR3: CATSLTRNQPQHF. For the CDR3, the DNA is TGTGCCACCTCTCTCACACGAAATCAGCCCCAGCATTTT.

The V call is TRBV7-9, the J call TRBJ1-5; D possibly corresponds to TRBD1 (5 bases). V was shortened by 0 bases and J by 0 bases, with 9 bases between the two germline ends. CDR3 length: 16 amino acids. CDR1 and CDR2 (germline): SEHNR, FQNEAQ (reference sequence). The DNA for the CDR3 is TGTGCCAGCAGCTTAGCGGGGAGGGGTAGCAATCAGCCCCAGCATTTT. This gives the protein CASSLAGRGSNQPQHF.

The chain carries TRBV19 and TRBJ1-2, with D perhaps TRBD1 (5 bases). The germline CDR1 and CDR2 sequences are LNHDA and SQIVND (reference sequence). The germline V and J ends were trimmed by 6 bases and 6 bases, with 14 bases remaining between them. The CDR3 extends over 13 amino acids. In nucleotides, the CDR3 is TGTGCCAGTAGCCAGAGGTGGGGGGATGGCTACACCTTC. It yields the protein CASSQRWGDGYTF. The complete variable domain, with remaining parts taken from reference TRBV19 and TRBJ1-2, reads DGGITQSPKYLFRKEGQNVTLSCEQNLNHDAMYWYRQDPGQGLRLIYYSQIVNDFQKGDIAEGYSVSREKKESFPLTVTSAQKNPTAFYLCASSQRWGDGYTFGSGTRLTVV.

Here the CDR3 reads CASSLGADPGNTIYF. For the CDR3, the DNA is TGTGCCAGCAGCTTAGGAGCGGACCCTGGAAACACCATATATTTT. The chain couples TRBV7-2 to TRBJ1-3, with no clear D. V dropped 1 base and J dropped 2 bases, with 9 bases sitting between them. Germline CDR1 is SGHTA and CDR2 is FQGNSA. The CDR3 is 15 amino acids.

The chain joins TRBV27 to TRBJ1-5; D uncertain. Trimming took 1 base from V and 2 from J, leaving 12 bases between them. Looked up from germline, CDR1 is MNHEY and CDR2 is SMNVEV (reference sequence). The CDR3 consists of 16 residues. The CDR3 sequence is CASSLYGVEGNQPQHF. CDR3 in DNA: TGTGCCAGCAGTTTATACGGGGTAGAGGGCAATCAGCCCCAGCATTTT.

The chain is built from TRBV11-2 and TRBJ2-3, with D uncertain. The V end lost 5 bases, the J end lost 6 bases, and 15 bases lay between the germline ends. The CDR3 is 14 residues long. Germline loops: CDR1 SGHAT, CDR2 FQNNGV. CDR3 sequence: CASSPGPLRDTQYF. CDR3 DNA: TGTGCCAGCAGCCCAGGTCCGCTTCGGGATACGCAGTATTTT.